What follows is one T cell receptor (beta chain) and its context. This entry comes from a study of Ad26.COV2.S vaccination and SARS-CoV-2 variants. Treatment here: 15 to 20 received Ad26.COV2.S at low or high dose, single or two shots; roughly 5 received placebo; per-sample allocation not given. Samples came from day 63 after the first vaccine or placebo injection. CDR3 length equals 14 residues. The V gene lost 5 bases and the J gene lost 4 bases, with 14 bases spanning the gap. The germline CDR1 and CDR2 sequences are SGHTA and FQGNSA. Data came from immunoSEQ multiplex PCR; TCRdb stores just in-frame clones and leaves some out. The repertoire holds some 480,000 clones, with roughly 87% as singletons.

The sample was peripheral blood, taken in a trial of Ad26.COV2.S vaccine versus placebo. The source is a person aged 18-65 years who received the Ad26.COV2.S COVID-19 vaccine or a placebo. The chain combines TRBV7-2 with TRBJ1-1; TRBD1 might be the D (6 bases). The CDR3: CASSADRISTEAFF. CDR3 nucleotide sequence: TGTGCCAGCAGCGCCGACAGGATAAGCACTGAAGCTTTCTTT.